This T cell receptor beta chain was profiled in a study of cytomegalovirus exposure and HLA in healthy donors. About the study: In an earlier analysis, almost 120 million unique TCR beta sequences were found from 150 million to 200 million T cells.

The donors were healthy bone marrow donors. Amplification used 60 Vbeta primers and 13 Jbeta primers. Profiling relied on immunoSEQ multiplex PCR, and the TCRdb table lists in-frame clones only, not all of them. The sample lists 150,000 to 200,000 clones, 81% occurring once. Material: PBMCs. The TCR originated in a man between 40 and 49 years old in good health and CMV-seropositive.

The CDR3 DNA follows: TGTGCCACCAGCAGAGGGGGCAGGGGCACCGGGGAGCTGTTTTTT. It yields the protein CATSRGGRGTGELFF. The chain joins TRBV15 to TRBJ2-2, with D maybe TRBD1 (6 bases). CDR3 length: 15 residues. Trimming removed 1 base from V and 4 bases from J, with 10 bases in between. The germline V gene encodes CDR1 LNHNV and CDR2 YYDKDF (reference sequence).